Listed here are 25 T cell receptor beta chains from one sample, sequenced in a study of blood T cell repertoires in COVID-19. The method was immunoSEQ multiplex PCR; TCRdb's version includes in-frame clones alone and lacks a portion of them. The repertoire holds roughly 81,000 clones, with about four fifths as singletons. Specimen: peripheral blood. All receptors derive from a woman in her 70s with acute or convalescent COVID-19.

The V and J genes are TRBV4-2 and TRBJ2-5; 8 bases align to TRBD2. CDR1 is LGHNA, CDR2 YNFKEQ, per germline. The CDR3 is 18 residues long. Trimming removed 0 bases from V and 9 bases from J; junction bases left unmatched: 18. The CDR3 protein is CASSQDDSGGLKGWAQYF. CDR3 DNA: TGTGCCAGCAGCCAAGATGACAGCGGGGGCCTGAAAGGGTGGGCCCAGTACTTC.

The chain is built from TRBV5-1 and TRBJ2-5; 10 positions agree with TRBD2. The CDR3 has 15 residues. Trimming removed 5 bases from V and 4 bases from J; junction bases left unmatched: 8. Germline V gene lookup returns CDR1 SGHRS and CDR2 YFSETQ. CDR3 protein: CASSSGTSVGETQYF. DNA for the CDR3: TGCGCCAGCAGTTCCGGGACTAGCGTGGGAGAGACCCAGTACTTC.

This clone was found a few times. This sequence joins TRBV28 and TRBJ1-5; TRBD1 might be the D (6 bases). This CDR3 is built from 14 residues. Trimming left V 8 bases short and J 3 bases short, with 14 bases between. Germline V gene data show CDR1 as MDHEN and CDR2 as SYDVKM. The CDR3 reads CASSRDNNNQPQHF. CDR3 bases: TGTGCCAGCTCCCGGGACAACAACAATCAGCCCCAGCATTTT.

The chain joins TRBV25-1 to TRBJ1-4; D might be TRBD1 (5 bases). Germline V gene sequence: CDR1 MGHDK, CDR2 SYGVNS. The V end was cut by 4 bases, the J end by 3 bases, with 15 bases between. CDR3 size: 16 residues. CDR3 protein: CASSGATGISNEKLFF. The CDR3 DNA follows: TGTGCCAGCAGTGGCGCAACAGGTATATCTAATGAAAAACTGTTTTTT. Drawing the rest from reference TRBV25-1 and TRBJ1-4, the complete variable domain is EADIYQTPRYLVIGTGKKITLECSQTMGHDKMYWYQQDPGMELHLIHYSYGVNSTEKGDLSSESTVSRIRTEHFPLTLESARPSHTSQYLCASSGATGISNEKLFFGSGTQLSVL.

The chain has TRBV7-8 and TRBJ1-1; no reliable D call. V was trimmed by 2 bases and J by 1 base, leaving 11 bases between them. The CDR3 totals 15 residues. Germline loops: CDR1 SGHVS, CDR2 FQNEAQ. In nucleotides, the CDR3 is TGTGCCAGCAGCTTATTCGCCCGGGGGAACACTGAAGCTTTCTTT. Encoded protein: CASSLFARGNTEAFF.

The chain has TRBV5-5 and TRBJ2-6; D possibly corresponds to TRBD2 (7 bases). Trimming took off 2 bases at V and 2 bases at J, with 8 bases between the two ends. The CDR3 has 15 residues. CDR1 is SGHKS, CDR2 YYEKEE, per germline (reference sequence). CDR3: CASSLGGAGANVLTF. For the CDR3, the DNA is TGTGCCAGCAGCTTAGGGGGGGCTGGGGCCAACGTCCTGACTTTC.

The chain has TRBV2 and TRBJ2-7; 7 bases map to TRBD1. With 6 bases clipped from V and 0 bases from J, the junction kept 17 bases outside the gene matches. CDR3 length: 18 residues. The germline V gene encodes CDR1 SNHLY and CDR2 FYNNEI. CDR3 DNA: TGTGCCAGCAGCCCACTAGAGGGCCGTCCAGGGGGCTCCTACGAGCAGTACTTC. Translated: CASSPLEGRPGGSYEQYF.

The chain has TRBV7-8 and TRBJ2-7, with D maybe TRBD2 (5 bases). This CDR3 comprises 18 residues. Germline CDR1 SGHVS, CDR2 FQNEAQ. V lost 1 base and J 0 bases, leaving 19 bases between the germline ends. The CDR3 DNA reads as TGTGCCAGCAGCTTAGTTGGTACGGGGTCGGTCCTCTCCTACGAGCAGTACTTC. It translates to CASSLVGTGSVLSYEQYF.

The CDR3 loop is CASCPGQGRGVHQPQHF. In nucleotides, the CDR3 is TGTGCCAGCTGTCCGGGACAGGGTAGAGGGGTTCATCAGCCCCAGCATTTT. The genes are TRBV6-6 and TRBJ1-5, with 9 nucleotides matching TRBD1. V gave up 8 bases and J gave up 5 bases; unmatched junction bases: 16. The length of the CDR3 is 17 residues. CDR1 and CDR2 (germline): MNHNY, SVGAGI (reference sequence).

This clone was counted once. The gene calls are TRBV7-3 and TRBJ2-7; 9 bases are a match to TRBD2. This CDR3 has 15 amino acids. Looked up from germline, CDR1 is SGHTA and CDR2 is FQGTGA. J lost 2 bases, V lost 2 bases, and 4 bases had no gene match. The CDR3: CASSLGAGGTYEQYF. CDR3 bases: TGTGCCAGCAGCTTAGGAGCGGGGGGAACCTACGAGCAGTACTTC.

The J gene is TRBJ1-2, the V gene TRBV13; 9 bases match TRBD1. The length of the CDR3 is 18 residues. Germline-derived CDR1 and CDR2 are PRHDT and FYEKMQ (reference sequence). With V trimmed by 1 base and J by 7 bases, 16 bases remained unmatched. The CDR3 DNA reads TGTGCCAGCAGCTTAGTAGCTGGCGGCGTACAGGGGGCTAGTGGCTACACCTTC. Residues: CASSLVAGGVQGASGYTF.

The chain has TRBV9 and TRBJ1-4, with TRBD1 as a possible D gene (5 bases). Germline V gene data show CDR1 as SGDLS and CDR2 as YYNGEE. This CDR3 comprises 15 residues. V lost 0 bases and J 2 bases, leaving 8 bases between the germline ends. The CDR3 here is CASSVGQGTNEKLFF. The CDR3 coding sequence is TGTGCCAGCAGCGTAGGTCAGGGCACTAATGAAAAACTGTTTTTT.

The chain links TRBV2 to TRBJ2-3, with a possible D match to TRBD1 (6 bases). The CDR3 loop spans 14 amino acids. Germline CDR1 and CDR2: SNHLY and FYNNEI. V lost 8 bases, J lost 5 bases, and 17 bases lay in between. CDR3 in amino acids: CASCRGPIGDTQYF. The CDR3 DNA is TGTGCCAGCTGCAGGGGCCCCATAGGAGATACGCAGTATTTT. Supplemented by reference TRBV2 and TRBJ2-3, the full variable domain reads EPEVTQTPSHQVTQMGQEVILRCVPISNHLYFYWYRQILGQKVEFLVSFYNNEISEKSEIFDDQFSVERPDGSNFTLKIRSTKLEDSAMYFCASCRGPIGDTQYFGPGTRLTVL.

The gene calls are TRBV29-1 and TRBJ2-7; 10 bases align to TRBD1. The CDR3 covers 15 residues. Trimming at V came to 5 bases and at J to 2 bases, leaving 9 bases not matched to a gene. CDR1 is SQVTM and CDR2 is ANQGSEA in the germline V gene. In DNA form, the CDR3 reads TGCAGCGTTTGGGGGTGGACAGGGGGTCCCTACGAGCAGTACTTC. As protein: CSVWGWTGGPYEQYF.

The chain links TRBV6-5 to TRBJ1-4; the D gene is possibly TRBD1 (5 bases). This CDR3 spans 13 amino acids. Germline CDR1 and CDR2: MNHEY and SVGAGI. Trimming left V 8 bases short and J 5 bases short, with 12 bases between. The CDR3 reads CASSSQGNEKLFF. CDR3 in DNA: TGTGCCAGCTCTTCCCAGGGAAATGAAAAACTGTTTTTT.

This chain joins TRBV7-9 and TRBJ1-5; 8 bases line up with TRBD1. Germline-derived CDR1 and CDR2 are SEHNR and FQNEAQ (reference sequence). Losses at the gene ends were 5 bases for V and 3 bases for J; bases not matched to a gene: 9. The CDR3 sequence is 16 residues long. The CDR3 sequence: CASSLLGQGDNQPQHF. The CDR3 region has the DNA TGTGCCAGCAGCCTTCTTGGACAGGGCGACAATCAGCCCCAGCATTTT.

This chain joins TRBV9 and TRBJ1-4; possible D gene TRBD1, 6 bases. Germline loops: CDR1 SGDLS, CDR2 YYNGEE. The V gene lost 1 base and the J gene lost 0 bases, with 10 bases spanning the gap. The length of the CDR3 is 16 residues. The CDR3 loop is CASSVMGASTNEKLFF. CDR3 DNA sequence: TGTGCCAGCAGCGTAATGGGGGCCTCAACTAATGAAAAACTGTTTTTT. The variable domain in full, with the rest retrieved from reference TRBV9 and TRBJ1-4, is DSGVTQTPKHLITATGQRVTLRCSPRSGDLSVYWYQQSLDQGLQFLIQYYNGEERAKGNILERFSAQQFPDLHSELNLSSLELGDSALYFCASSVMGASTNEKLFFGSGTQLSVL.

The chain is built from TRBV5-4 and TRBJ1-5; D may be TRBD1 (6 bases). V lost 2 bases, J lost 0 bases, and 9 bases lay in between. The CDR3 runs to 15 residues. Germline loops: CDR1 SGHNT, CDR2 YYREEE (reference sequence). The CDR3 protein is CASSLQGLSNQPQHF. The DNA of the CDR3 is TGTGCCAGCAGCTTACAGGGCCTTAGCAATCAGCCCCAGCATTTT.

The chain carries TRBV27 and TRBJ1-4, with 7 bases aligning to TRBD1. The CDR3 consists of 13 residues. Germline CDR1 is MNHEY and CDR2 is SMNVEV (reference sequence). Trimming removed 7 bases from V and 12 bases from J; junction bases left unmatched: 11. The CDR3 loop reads CASKDRFSHQLFF. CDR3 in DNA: TGTGCCAGCAAGGACAGGTTCTCCCATCAACTGTTTTTT.

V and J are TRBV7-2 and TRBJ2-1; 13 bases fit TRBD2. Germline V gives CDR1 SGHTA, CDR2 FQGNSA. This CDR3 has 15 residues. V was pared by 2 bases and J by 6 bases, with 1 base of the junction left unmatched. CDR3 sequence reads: CASSLTSGGANEQFF. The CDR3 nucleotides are TGTGCCAGCAGCTTAACTAGCGGGGGGGCCAATGAGCAGTTCTTC.

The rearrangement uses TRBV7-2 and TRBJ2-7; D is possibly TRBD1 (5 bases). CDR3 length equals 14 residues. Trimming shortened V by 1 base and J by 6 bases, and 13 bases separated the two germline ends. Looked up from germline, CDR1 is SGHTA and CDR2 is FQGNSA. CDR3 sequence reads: CASSLGQGLGEQYF. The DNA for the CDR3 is TGTGCCAGCAGCTTAGGTCAGGGCTTGGGCGAGCAGTACTTC.

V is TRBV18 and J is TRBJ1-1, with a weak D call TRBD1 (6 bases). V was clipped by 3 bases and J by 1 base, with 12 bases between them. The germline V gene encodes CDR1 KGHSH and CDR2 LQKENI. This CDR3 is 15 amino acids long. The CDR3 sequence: CASSPYVQGNTEAFF. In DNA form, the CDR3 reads TGTGCCAGCTCACCGTACGTACAGGGGAACACTGAAGCTTTCTTT.

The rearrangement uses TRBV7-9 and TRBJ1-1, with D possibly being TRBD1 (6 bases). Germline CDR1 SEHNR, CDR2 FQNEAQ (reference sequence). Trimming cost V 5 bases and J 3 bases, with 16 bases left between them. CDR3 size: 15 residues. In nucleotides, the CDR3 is TGTGCCAGCAGCCTAGTTGGGCAGGGGTACACTGAAGCTTTCTTT. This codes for CASSLVGQGYTEAFF.

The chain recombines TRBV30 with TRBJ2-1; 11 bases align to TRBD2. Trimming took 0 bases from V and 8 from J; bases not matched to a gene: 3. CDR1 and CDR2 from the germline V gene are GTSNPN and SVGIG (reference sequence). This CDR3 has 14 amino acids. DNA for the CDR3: TGTGCCTGGAGTGTTAGCGGGGGGGCCGATGAGCAGTTCTTC. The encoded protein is CAWSVSGGADEQFF.

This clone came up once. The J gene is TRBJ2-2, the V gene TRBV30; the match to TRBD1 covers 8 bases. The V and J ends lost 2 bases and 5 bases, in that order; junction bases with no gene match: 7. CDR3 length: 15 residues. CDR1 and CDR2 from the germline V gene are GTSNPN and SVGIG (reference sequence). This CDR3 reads CAWSHRDRWTGELFF. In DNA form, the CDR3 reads TGTGCCTGGAGTCACCGGGACAGGTGGACCGGGGAGCTGTTTTTT.